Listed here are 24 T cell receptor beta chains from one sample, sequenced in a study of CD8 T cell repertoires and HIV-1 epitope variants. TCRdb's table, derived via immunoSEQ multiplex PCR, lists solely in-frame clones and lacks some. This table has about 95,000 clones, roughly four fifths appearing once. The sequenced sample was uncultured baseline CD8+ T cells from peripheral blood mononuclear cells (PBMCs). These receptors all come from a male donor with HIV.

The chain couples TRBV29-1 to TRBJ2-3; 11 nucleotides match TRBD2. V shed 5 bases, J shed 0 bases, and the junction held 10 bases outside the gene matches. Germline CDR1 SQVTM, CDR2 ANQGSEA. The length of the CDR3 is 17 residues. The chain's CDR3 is CSVRPGLADTSTDTQYF. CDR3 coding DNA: TGCAGCGTTCGACCGGGACTAGCGGATACTAGCACAGATACGCAGTATTTT.

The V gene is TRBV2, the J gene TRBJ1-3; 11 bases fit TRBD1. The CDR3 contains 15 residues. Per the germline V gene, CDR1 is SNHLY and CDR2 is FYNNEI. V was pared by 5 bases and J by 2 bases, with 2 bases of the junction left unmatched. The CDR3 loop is CASSPGQGAGNTIYF. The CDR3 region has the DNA TGTGCCAGCAGTCCGGGACAGGGGGCTGGAAACACCATATATTTT.

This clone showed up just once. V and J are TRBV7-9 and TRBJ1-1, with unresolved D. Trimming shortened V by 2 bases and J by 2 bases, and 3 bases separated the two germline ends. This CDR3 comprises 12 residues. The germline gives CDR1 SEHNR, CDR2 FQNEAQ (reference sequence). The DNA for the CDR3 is TGTGCCAGCAGCTTAATTAACACTGAAGCTTTCTTT. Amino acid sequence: CASSLINTEAFF.

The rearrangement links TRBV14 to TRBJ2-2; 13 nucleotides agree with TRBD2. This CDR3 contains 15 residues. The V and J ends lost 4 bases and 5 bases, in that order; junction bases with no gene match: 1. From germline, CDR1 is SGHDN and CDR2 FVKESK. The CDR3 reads CASSRGLAGTGELFF. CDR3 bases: TGTGCCAGCAGCCGGGGACTAGCGGGGACCGGGGAGCTGTTTTTT.

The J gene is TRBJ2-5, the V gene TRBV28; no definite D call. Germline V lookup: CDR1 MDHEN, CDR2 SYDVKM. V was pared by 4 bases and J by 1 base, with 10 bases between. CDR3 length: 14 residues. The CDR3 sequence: CASSSLRVQETQYF. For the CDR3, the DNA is TGTGCCAGCAGTTCCCTGCGCGTCCAAGAGACCCAGTACTTC.

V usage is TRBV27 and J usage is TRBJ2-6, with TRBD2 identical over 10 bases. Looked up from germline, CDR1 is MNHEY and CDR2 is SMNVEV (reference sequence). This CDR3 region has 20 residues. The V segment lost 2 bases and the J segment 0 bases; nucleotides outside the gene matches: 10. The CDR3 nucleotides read TGTGCCAGCAGTTTACGGAGGAGCGGGAGGGATAACTCTGGGGCCAACGTCCTGACTTTC. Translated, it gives CASSLRRSGRDNSGANVLTF.

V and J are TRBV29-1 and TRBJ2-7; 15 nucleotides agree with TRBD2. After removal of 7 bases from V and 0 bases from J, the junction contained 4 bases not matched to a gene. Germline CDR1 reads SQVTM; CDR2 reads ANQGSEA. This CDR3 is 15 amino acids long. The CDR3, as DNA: TGCAGCGGGGGACTAGCGGGAGGAAGCTCCTACGAGCAGTACTTC. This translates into CSGGLAGGSSYEQYF.

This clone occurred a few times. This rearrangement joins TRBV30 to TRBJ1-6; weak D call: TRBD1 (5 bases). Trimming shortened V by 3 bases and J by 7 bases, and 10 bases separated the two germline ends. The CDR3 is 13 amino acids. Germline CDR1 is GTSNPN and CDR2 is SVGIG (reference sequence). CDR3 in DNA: TGTGCCTGGAGAACAGGAGGAAATTCACCCCTCCACTTT. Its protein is CAWRTGGNSPLHF.

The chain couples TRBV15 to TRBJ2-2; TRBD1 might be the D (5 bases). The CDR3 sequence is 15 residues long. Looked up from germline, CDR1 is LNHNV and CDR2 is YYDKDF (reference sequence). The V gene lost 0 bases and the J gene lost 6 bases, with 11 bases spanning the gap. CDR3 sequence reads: CATSRETGWAGELFF. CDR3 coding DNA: TGTGCCACCAGCAGAGAAACAGGCTGGGCCGGGGAGCTGTTTTTT.

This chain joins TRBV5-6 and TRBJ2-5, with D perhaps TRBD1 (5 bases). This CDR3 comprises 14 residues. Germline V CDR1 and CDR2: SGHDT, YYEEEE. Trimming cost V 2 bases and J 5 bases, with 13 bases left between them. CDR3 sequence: CASSLPKGRETQYF. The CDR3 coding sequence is TGTGCCAGCAGCTTACCTAAGGGGCGCGAGACCCAGTACTTC.

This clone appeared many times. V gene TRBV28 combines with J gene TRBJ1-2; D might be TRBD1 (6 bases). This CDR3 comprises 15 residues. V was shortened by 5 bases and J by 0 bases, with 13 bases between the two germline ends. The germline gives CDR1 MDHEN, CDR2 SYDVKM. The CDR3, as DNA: TGTGCCAGCAGTGGTTGGGACATAACTAACTATGGCTACACCTTC. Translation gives CASSGWDITNYGYTF.

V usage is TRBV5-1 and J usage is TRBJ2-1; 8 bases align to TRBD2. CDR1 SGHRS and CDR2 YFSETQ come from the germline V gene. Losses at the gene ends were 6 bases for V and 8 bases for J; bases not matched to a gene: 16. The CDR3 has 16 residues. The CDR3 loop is CASTLRTGGPSDEQFF. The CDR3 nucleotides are TGCGCCAGCACTCTGAGGACGGGAGGGCCCTCGGATGAGCAGTTCTTC.

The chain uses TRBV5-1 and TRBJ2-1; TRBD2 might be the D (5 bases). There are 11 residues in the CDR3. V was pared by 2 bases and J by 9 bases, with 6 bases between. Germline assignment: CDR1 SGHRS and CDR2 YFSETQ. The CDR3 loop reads CASSLSGEQFF. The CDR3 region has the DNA TGCGCCAGCAGCTTAAGCGGTGAGCAGTTCTTC.

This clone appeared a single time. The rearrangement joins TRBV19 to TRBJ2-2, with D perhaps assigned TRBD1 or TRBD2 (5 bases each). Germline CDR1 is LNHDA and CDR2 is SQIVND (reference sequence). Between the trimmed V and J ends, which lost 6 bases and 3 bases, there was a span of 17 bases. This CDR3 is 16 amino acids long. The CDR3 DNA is TGTGCCAGTAGGCTTATTGCAGGGACCGACACCGGGGAGCTGTTTTTT. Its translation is CASRLIAGTDTGELFF.

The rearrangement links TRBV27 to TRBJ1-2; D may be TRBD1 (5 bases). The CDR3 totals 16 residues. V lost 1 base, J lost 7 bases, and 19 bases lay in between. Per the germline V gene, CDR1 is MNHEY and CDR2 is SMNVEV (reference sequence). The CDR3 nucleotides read TGTGCCAGCAGTTTATACCCTGCCCGGGACCCCGGTGGCTACACCTTC. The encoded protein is CASSLYPARDPGGYTF.

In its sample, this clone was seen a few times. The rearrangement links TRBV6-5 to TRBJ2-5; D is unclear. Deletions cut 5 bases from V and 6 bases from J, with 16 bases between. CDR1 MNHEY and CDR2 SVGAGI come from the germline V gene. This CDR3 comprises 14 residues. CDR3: CASSINLGGKTQYF. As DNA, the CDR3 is TGTGCCAGCAGTATCAACTTGGGTGGGAAGACCCAGTACTTC.

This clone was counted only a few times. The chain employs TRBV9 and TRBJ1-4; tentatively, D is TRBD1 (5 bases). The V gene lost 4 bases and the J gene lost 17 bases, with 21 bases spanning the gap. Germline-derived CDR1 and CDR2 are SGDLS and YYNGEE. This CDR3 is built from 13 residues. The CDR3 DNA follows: TGTGCCAGCAGCCCCGGGGGAAACAGGCCGGTCTTTTTT. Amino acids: CASSPGGNRPVFF.

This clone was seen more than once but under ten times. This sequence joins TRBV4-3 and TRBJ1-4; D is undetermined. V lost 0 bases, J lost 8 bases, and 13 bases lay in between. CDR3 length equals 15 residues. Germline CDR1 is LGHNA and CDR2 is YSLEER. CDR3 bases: TGCGCCAGCAGCCAAGATCGTTTATTGTGGGAAAAACTGTTTTTT. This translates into CASSQDRLLWEKLFF.

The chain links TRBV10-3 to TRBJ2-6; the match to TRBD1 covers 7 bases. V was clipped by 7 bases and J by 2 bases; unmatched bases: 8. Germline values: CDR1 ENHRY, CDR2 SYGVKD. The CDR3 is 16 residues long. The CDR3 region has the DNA TGTGCCATCAAAGCCGACAGGGTCCCTGGGGCCAACGTCCTGACTTTC. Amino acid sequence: CAIKADRVPGANVLTF.

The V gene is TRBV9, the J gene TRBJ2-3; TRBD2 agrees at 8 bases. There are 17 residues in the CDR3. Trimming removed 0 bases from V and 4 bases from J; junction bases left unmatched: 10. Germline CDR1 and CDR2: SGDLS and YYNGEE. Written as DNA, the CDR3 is TGTGCCAGCAGCGTAGCTGCGGGGGGCTCTGTGGCAGATACGCAGTATTTT. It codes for CASSVAAGGSVADTQYF.

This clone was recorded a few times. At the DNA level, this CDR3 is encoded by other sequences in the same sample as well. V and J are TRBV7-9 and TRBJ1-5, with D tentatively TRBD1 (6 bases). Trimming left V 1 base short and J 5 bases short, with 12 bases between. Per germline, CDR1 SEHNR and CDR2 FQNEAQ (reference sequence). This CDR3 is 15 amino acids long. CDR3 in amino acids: CASSLGGAGDQPQHF. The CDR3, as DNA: TGTGCCAGCAGCTTAGGGGGGGCTGGTGATCAGCCCCAGCATTTT.

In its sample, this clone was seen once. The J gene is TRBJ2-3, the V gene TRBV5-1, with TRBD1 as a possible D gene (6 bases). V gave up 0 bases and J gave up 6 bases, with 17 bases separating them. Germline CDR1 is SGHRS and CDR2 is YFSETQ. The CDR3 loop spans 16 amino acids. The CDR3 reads CASSLDGPLTGDTQYF. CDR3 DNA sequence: TGCGCCAGCAGCTTGGACGGTCCCCTAACAGGGGATACGCAGTATTTT.

The CDR3 spells CASSPGTSWGVRSSYEQYF. CDR3 DNA: TGTGCCAGCAGCCCTGGGACTAGCTGGGGCGTGAGGAGCTCCTACGAGCAGTACTTC. V gene TRBV7-2 combines with J gene TRBJ2-7, with 9 bases matching TRBD2. The CDR3 consists of 19 residues. CDR1 is SGHTA, CDR2 FQGNSA, per germline. The J segment lost 0 bases and the V segment lost 5 bases, leaving 17 bases of the junction unmatched. Looking up the rest from reference TRBV7-2 and TRBJ2-7 gives the full variable domain: GAGVSQSPSNKVTEKGKDVELRCDPISGHTALYWYRQSLGQGLEFLIYFQGNSAPDKSGLPSDRFSAERTGGSVSTLTIQRTQQEDSAVYLCASSPGTSWGVRSSYEQYFGPGTRLTVT.

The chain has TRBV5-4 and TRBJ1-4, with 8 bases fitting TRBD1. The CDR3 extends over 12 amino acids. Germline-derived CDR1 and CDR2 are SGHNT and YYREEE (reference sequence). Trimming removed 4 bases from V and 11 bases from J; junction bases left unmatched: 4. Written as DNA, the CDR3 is TGTGCCAGCAGCCTGAACAGGGGGAAACTGTTTTTT. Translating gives CASSLNRGKLFF.